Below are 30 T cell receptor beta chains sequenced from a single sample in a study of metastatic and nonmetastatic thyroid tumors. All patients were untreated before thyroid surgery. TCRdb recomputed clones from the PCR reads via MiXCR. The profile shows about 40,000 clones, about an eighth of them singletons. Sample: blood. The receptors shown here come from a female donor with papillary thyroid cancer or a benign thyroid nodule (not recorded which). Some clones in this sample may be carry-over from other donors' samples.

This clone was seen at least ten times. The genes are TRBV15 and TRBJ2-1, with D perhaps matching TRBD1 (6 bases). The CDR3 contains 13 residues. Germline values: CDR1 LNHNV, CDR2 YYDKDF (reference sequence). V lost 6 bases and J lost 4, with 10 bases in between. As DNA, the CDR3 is TGTGCCACCAGGCAGGGGTTATACAATGAGCAGTTCTTC. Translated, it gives CATRQGLYNEQFF.

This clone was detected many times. This chain's CDR3 is CSARTRDMTGANVLTF. The CDR3 nucleotides read TGCAGTGCTAGAACTCGGGACATGACTGGGGCCAACGTCCTGACTTTC. This chain joins TRBV20-1 and TRBJ2-6; weak D call: TRBD1 (6 bases). Germline CDR1 and CDR2: DFQATT and SNEGSKA (reference sequence). The ends were cut back, 2 bases at V and 2 bases at J, with 13 bases in the middle. CDR3 length: 16 residues.

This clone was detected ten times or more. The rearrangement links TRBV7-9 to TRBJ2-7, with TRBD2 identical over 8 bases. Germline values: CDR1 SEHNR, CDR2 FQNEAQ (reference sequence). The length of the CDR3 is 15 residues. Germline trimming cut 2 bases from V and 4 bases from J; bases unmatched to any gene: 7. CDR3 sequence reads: CASSLLSGGEYEQYF. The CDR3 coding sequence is TGTGCCAGCAGCTTATTGTCGGGGGGGGAGTACGAGCAGTACTTC.

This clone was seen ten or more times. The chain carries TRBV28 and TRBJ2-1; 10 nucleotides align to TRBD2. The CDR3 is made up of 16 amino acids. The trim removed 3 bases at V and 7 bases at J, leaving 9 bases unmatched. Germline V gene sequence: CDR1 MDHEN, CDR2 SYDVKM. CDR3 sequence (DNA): TGTGCCAGCAGTTTGAAGGTTAGCGGGAGGCAGAATGAGCAGTTCTTC. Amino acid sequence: CASSLKVSGRQNEQFF.

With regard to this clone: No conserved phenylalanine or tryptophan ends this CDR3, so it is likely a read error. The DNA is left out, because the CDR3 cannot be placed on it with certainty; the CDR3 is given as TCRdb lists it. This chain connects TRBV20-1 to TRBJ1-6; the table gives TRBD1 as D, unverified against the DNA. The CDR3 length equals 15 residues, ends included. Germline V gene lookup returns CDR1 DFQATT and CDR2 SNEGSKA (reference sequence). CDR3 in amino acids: CSARDPPGRGSPLHI.

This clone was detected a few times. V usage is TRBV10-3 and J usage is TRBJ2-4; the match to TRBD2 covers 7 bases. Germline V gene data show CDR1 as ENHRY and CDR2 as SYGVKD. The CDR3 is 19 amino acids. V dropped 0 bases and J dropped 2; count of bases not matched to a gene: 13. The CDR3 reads CAISESGLAESLTKNIQYF. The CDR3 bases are TGTGCCATCAGTGAGTCCGGGCTAGCGGAGAGTTTAACCAAAAACATTCAGTACTTC.

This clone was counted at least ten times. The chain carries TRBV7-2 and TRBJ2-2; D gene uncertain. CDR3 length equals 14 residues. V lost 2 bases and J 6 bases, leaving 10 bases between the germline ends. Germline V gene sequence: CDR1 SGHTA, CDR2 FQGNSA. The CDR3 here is CASSLSTRAGELFF. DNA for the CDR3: TGTGCCAGCAGCTTATCGACGCGAGCCGGGGAGCTGTTTTTT.

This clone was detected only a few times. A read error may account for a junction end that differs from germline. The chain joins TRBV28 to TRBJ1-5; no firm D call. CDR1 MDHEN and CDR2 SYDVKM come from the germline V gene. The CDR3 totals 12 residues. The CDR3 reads CASSPFNQPQHF. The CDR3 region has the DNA TGTGCCAGCAGCCCATTCAATCAGCCCCAGCACTTT.

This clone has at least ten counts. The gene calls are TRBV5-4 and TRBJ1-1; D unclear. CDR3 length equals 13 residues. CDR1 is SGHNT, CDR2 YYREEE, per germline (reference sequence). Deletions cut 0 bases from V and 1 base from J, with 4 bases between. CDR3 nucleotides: TGTGCCAGCAGCTTGGGCGGGAACACTGAAGCTTTCTTT. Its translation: CASSLGGNTEAFF.

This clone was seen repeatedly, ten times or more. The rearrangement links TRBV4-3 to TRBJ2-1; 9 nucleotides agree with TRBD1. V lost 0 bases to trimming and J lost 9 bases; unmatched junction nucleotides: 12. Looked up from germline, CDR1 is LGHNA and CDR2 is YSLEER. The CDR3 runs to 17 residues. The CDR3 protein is CASSQDIFGTGSGEQFF. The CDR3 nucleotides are TGCGCCAGCAGCCAAGATATTTTCGGGACAGGGTCGGGTGAGCAGTTCTTC.

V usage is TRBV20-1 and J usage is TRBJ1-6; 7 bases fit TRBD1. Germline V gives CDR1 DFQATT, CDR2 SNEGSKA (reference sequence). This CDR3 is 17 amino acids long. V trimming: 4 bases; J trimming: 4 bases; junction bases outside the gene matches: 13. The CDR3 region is CSATVQGYSSYNSPLHF. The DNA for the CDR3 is TGCAGTGCTACGGTACAGGGGTATAGTTCTTATAATTCACCCCTCCACTTT.

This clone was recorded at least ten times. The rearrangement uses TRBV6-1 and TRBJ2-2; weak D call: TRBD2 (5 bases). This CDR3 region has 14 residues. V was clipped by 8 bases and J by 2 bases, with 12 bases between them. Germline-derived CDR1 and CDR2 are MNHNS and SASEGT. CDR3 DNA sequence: TGTGCCAGCGGGAGAGACGAAAACACCGGGGAGCTGTTTTTT. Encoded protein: CASGRDENTGELFF.

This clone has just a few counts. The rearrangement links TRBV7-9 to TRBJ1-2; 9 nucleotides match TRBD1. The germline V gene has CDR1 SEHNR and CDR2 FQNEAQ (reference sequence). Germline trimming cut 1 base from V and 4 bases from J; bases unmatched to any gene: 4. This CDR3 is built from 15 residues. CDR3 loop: CASSLGTGVLYGYTF. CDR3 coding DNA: TGTGCCAGCAGCTTAGGGACAGGGGTCCTCTATGGCTACACCTTC.

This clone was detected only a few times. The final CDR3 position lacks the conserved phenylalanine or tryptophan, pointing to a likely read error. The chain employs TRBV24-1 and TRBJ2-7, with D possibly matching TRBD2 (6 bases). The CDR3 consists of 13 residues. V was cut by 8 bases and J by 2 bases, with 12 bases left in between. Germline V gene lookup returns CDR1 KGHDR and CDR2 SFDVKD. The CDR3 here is CATTPTGAYEQYL. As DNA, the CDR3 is TGTGCCACCACCCCTACGGGGGCCTACGAGCAGTACCTC.

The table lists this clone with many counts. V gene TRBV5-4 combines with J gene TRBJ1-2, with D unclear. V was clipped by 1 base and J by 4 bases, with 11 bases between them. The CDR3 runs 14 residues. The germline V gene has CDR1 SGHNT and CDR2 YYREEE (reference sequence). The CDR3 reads CASSLTVDPYGYTF. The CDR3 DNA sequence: TGTGCCAGCAGCTTGACAGTCGACCCCTATGGCTACACCTTC.

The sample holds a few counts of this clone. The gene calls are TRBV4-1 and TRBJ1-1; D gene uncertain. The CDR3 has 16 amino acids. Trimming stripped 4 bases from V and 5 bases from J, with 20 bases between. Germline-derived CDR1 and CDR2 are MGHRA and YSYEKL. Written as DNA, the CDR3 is TGCGCCAGCAGCCCAATATACATTAGCCGGGAGACTGAAGCTTTCTTT. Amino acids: CASSPIYISRETEAFF.

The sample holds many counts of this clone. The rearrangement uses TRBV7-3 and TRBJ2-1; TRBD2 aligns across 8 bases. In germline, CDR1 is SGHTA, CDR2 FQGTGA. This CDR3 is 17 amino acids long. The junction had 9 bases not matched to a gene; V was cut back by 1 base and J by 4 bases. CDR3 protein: CASSLKGPGLVYNEQFF. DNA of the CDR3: TGTGCCAGCAGCTTAAAGGGGCCGGGACTAGTTTACAATGAGCAGTTCTTC.

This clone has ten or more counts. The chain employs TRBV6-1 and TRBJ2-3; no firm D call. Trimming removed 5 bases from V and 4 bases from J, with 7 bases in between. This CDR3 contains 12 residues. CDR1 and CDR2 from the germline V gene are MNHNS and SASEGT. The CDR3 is CASSPRSDTQYF. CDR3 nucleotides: TGTGCCAGCAGTCCCAGGTCAGATACGCAGTATTTT.

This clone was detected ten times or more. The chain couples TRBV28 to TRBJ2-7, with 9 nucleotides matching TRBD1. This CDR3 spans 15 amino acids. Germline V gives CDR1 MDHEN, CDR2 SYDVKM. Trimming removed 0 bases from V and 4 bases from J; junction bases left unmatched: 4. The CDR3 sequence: CASSLWGTGKYEQYF. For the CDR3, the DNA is TGTGCCAGCAGTTTATGGGGGACAGGGAAATACGAGCAGTACTTC.

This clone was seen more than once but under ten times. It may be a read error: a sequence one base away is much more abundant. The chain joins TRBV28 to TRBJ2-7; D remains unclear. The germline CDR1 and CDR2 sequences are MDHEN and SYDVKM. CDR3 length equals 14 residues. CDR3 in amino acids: CASIRSGRCYEPYF. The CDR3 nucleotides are TGTGCCAGCATTAGGTCAGGACGGTGCTACGAGCCGTACTTC.

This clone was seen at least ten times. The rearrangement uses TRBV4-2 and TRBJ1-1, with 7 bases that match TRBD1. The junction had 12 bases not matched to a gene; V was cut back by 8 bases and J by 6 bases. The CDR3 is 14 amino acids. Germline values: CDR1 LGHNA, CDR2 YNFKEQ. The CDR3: CASERRGRGSEAFF. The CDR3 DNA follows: TGTGCCAGCGAGAGAAGGGGGCGCGGGTCTGAAGCTTTCTTT.

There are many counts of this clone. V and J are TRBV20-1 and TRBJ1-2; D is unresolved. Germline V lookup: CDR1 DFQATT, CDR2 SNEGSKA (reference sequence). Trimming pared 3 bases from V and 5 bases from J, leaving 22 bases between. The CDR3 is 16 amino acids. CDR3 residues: CSASSFGGVGFYGYTF. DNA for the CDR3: TGCAGTGCTAGTTCATTTGGTGGGGTAGGTTTTTATGGCTACACCTTC.

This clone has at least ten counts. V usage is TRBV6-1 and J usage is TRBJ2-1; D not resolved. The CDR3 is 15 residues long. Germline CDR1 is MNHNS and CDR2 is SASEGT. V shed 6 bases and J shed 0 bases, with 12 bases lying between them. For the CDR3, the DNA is TGTGCCAGCAGGCCCGAGTTAAGCTCCTACAATGAGCAGTTCTTC. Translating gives CASRPELSSYNEQFF.

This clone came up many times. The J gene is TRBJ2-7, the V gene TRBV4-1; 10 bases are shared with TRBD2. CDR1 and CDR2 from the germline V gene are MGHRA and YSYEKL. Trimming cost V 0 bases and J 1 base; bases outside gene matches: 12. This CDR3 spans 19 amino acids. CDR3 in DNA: TGCGCCAGCAGCCAAGACACACCTAGCGGGAGTTGGGGATCCTACGAGCAGTACTTC. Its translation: CASSQDTPSGSWGSYEQYF.

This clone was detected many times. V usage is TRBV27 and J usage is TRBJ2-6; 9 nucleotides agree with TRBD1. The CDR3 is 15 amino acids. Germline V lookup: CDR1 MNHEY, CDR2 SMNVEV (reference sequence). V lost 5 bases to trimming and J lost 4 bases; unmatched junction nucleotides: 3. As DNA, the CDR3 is TGTGCCAGCAGTAACGACAGGGGGGGGGCCAACGTCCTGACTTTC. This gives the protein CASSNDRGGANVLTF.

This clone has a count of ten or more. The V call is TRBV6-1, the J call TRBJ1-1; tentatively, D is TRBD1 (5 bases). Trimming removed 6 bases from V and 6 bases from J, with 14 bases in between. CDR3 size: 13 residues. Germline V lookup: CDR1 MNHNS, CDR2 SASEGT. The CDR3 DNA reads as TGTGCCAGCAGCCCAAGCAGGGTGTCTGAAGCTTTCTTT. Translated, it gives CASSPSRVSEAFF.

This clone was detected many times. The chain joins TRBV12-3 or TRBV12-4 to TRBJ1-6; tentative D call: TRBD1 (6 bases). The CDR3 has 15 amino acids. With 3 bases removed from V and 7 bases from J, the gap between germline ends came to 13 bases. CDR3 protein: CASSFRTGLNSPLHF. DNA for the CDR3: TGTGCCAGCAGTTTTCGTACAGGGCTGAATTCACCCCTCCACTTT.

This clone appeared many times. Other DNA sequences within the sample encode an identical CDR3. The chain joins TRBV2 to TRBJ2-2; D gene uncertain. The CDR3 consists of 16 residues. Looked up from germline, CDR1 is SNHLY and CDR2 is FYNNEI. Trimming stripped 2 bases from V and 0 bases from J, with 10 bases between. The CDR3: CASSELRTANTGELFF. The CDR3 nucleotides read TGTGCCAGCAGTGAATTGAGGACGGCGAACACCGGGGAGCTGTTTTTT.

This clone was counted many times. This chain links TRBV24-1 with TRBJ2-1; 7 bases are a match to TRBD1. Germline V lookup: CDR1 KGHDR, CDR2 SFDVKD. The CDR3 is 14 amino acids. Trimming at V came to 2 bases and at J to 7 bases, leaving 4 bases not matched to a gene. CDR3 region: CATSDWDSGNEQFF. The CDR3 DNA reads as TGTGCCACCAGTGATTGGGACAGTGGTAATGAGCAGTTCTTC.

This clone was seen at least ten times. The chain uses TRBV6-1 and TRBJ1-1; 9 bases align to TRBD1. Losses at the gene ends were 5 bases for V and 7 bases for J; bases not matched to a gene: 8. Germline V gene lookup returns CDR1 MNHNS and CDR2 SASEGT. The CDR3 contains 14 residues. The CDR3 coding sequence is TGTGCCAGCAGTCAAACAGGGGGCGAGGTTGAAGCTTTCTTT. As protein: CASSQTGGEVEAFF.